Presented here are 9 T cell receptor beta chains from one specimen sequenced in a study of cytomegalovirus exposure and HLA in healthy donors. 60 Vbeta and 13 Jbeta primers were used in PCR. The protocol was immunoSEQ multiplex PCR, while the TCRdb copy is restricted to in-frame clones and leaves out a portion. The sample lists over 85,000 clones; roughly three quarters were seen once. Sample: PBMCs. The receptors originated from a male donor in good health and CMV-seropositive.

The chain has TRBV15 and TRBJ1-1, with 8 bases identical to TRBD1. This CDR3 region has 13 residues. From germline, CDR1 is LNHNV and CDR2 YYDKDF (reference sequence). V lost 4 bases to trimming and J lost 4 bases; unmatched junction nucleotides: 2. The CDR3 nucleotides are TGTGCCACCAGCACAGGGGGCGGCACTGAAGCTTTCTTT. Translating gives CATSTGGGTEAFF. Together with reference TRBV15 and TRBJ1-1, the CDR3 gives the full variable domain: DAMVIQNPRYQVTQFGKPVTLSCSQTLNHNVMYWYQQKSSQAPKLLFHYYDKDFNNEADTPDNFQSRRPNTSFCFLDIRSPGLGDTAMYLCATSTGGGTEAFFGQGTRLTVV.

The V gene is TRBV18, the J gene TRBJ2-5, with D maybe TRBD2 (6 bases). Germline V gene sequence: CDR1 KGHSH, CDR2 LQKENI. The CDR3 covers 15 residues. Trimming took off 2 bases at V and 5 bases at J, with 15 bases between the two ends. The CDR3 DNA reads as TGTGCCAGCTCACCAGAGACAGTCCGGGGGGAGACCCAGTACTTC. The encoded protein is CASSPETVRGETQYF.

The gene calls are TRBV30 and TRBJ2-7; D gene uncertain. This CDR3 region has 11 residues. Germline V gene sequence: CDR1 GTSNPN, CDR2 SVGIG (reference sequence). Here the CDR3 reads CVHAAAYEQYF. CDR3 nucleotides: TGTGTACACGCGGCGGCCTACGAGCAGTACTTC.

The J gene is TRBJ1-1, the V gene TRBV9, with D perhaps matching TRBD1 (5 bases). Germline V gene sequence: CDR1 SGDLS, CDR2 YYNGEE. The CDR3 runs 17 residues. Trimming cost V 1 base and J 4 bases, with 20 bases left between them. This chain's CDR3 is CASSVKGSPTGSTEAFF. DNA for the CDR3: TGTGCCAGCAGCGTAAAAGGCTCACCTACAGGTTCCACTGAAGCTTTCTTT.

About this clone itself: Mismatch with germline at one junction end may stem from a read error. The genes are TRBV7-3 and TRBJ1-1, with TRBD1 as a possible D gene (5 bases). The CDR3 has 13 residues. Germline V CDR1 and CDR2: SGHTA, FQGTGA. The DNA for the CDR3 is TGTTCCAGCAGCTGGGGGGAGGGCACTGAAGCTTTCTTT. The encoded protein is CSSSWGEGTEAFF.

V usage is TRBV29-1 and J usage is TRBJ2-1, with D possibly matching TRBD1 (6 bases). The CDR3 length is 13 residues. Per germline, CDR1 SQVTM and CDR2 ANQGSEA. The V gene lost 0 bases and the J gene lost 6 bases, with 9 bases spanning the gap. The CDR3, as DNA: TGCAGCGTTGAAGAGTCAGGGGTCAATGAGCAGTTCTTC. Its protein product is CSVEESGVNEQFF.

This clone appeared a single time. A junction boundary mismatches the germline segment, possibly from a read error. The gene calls are TRBV7-9 and TRBJ2-1; D perhaps matches TRBD2 (6 bases). Looked up from germline, CDR1 is SEHNR and CDR2 is FQNEAQ (reference sequence). The CDR3 covers 15 residues. The CDR3 coding sequence is TGTTCCAGCAGCTTATGGAGGGACCCTAACAATGAGCAGTTCTTC. Translated: CSSSLWRDPNNEQFF.

The chain uses TRBV15 and TRBJ2-5; 7 bases agree with TRBD2. This CDR3 is built from 15 residues. CDR1 and CDR2 (germline): LNHNV, YYDKDF (reference sequence). With 0 bases clipped from V and 13 bases from J, the junction kept 14 bases outside the gene matches. CDR3 region: CATSRDRLAAVKSYF. The CDR3 DNA is TGTGCCACCAGCAGAGATAGGCTAGCGGCCGTTAAATCGTACTTC.

The chain employs TRBV2 and TRBJ1-2, with D maybe TRBD1 (6 bases). The V gene lost 8 bases and the J gene lost 5 bases, with 21 bases spanning the gap. There are 15 residues in the CDR3. Germline CDR1 SNHLY, CDR2 FYNNEI. The DNA of the CDR3 is TGTGCCAGCGAGCCATTTAGGGGGAGTTCGTATGGCTACACCTTC. This encodes CASEPFRGSSYGYTF.